Listed below are T cell receptor beta chains from one sample, sequenced in a study of CD8+CD57+ T cells in acquired aplastic anemia. TCRdb reprocessed the reads with MiXCR, giving one entry per CDR3 protein. Among some 200,000 distinct CDR3 sequences listed, 48% were seen once. Sample: sorted CD4+, CD8+, or CD8+CD57+ T cells (not recorded which) from PBMCs. These receptors were obtained from a human donor with aplastic anemia. CDR3s include the opening cysteine and the closing phenylalanine or tryptophan. The D gene is left open where the match is weak. Clone size is shown for a subset of rows, as once, few, many or a class of expanded clone.

j_gene,d_gene,abundance,v_gene,CDR3nt,CDR3aa
TRBJ1-2,NA,few,TRBV3-1,TGTGCCAGCAGCCAAGGTCAGGGAGGCTATGGCTACACCTTC,CASSQGQGGYGYTF
TRBJ2-7,NA,NA,TRBV3-1,TGTGCCAGCAGCCAACCAACTGGCAGTGTTGGTTACGAGCAGTACTTC,CASSQPTGSVGYEQYF
TRBJ2-5,NA,many,TRBV2,TGTGCCAGCAGTCGGACGAACTCGAAAGAGACCCAGTACTTC,CASSRTNSKETQYF
TRBJ1-5,NA,many,TRBV5-1,TGCGCCAGCAGCTTGGAAAGTCATCAGCCCCAGCATTTT,CASSLESHQPQHF
TRBJ1-2,NA,many,TRBV12-3/TRBV12-4,TGTGCCAGCAGTTTAGGGGCCCGACCTTATGGCTACACCTTC,CASSLGARPYGYTF
TRBJ2-5,NA,many,TRBV2,TGTGCCAGCAGTGAATTCAGTGAGACCCAGTACTTC,CASSEFSETQYF
TRBJ2-2,NA,many,TRBV11-3,TGTGCCAGCGGGCCCTTCGCGGCGAACACCGGGGAGCTGTTTTTT,CASGPFAANTGELFF
TRBJ1-1,NA,NA,TRBV24-1,TGTGCCACCAGTGATTCTGTGGGGGAAGGAACTGAAGCTTTCTTT,CATSDSVGEGTEAFF
TRBJ2-7,TRBD1,few,TRBV7-3,TGTGCCAGCAGCTTAGTGACAGGGTCCTACGAGCAGTACTTC,CASSLVTGSYEQYF
TRBJ2-7,TRBD2,many,TRBV7-2,TGTGCCAGCAGCCGCCGGAATCCGGGAGGGAACGAGCAGTACTTC,CASSRRNPGGNEQYF
TRBJ1-2,TRBD1,NA,TRBV6-1,TGTGCCAGCAGTCGAACAGGGGGCGTCCGGCCCGGCTACACCTTC,CASSRTGGVRPGYTF
TRBJ1-1,NA,NA,TRBV6-1,TGTGCCAGCAGTGACAAGACAGGTGGAGCGTCTGAAGATTTCTTC,CASSDKTGGASEDFF
TRBJ2-1,NA,NA,TRBV10-3,TGTGCCAGCACCCGGGGGAATGAGCAGTCCTTC,CASTRGNEQSF
TRBJ1-2,NA,NA,TRBV6-1,TGTGCCAGCAGTGAACAGTCCTATGGCTACACCTTC,CASSEQSYGYTF